One sample yielded the 18 T cell receptor beta chains listed below, sequenced in a study of cytomegalovirus exposure and HLA in healthy donors. Primers for the PCR totalled 60 Vbeta and 13 Jbeta. Sequencing was performed with immunoSEQ multiplex PCR; in TCRdb, only in-frame clones are kept and a portion is missing. The table lists about 160,000 clones, roughly 77% of them singletons. The sample was PBMCs. The receptors here all came from a man aged 25 to 40 in good health and CMV-seropositive.

The V and J genes are TRBV5-1 and TRBJ2-1; maybe TRBD1 (5 bases). The V gene lost 1 base and the J gene lost 4 bases, with 15 bases spanning the gap. The CDR3 runs to 16 residues. Germline CDR1 reads SGHRS; CDR2 reads YFSETQ. The CDR3 sequence: CASSLSTPGAYNEQFF. CDR3 in DNA: TGCGCCAGCAGCTTGTCGACGCCTGGGGCTTACAATGAGCAGTTCTTC.

This rearrangement joins TRBV5-1 to TRBJ1-1; the D is unclear. The CDR3 extends over 16 amino acids. The germline V gene has CDR1 SGHRS and CDR2 YFSETQ. V was pared by 4 bases and J by 1 base, with 17 bases between. This CDR3 reads CASSPRLGLWNTEAFF. In DNA form, the CDR3 reads TGCGCCAGCAGCCCCCGCCTTGGACTATGGAACACTGAAGCTTTCTTT.

The chain carries TRBV7-2 and TRBJ1-2; D remains ambiguous. This CDR3 has 14 residues. Germline V lookup: CDR1 SGHTA, CDR2 FQGNSA. V gave up 1 base and J gave up 2 bases, with 8 bases separating them. CDR3 nucleotides: TGTGCCAGCAGCTTAGGCGGATCAAACTATGGCTACACCTTC. It yields the protein CASSLGGSNYGYTF.

The V gene is TRBV19, the J gene TRBJ2-7; D gene ambiguous. The CDR3 contains 14 residues. V was trimmed by 1 base and J by 0 bases, leaving 7 bases between them. Germline loops: CDR1 LNHDA, CDR2 SQIVND (reference sequence). Written as DNA, the CDR3 is TGTGCCAGTAGTATAGGGCAGATCTCCTACGAGCAGTACTTC. It specifies CASSIGQISYEQYF.

V and J are TRBV9 and TRBJ2-5; tentatively, D is TRBD1 (5 bases). Germline values: CDR1 SGDLS, CDR2 YYNGEE. This CDR3 has 14 amino acids. V was trimmed by 0 bases and J by 5 bases, leaving 11 bases between them. The CDR3 region has the DNA TGTGCCAGCAGCGTAGGAAGGGGCAGCGAGACCCAGTACTTC. It translates to CASSVGRGSETQYF.

The chain uses TRBV29-1 and TRBJ2-3, with TRBD1 identical over 7 bases. The CDR3 consists of 15 residues. Unmatched junction bases numbered 6, after V lost 3 bases and J lost 0 bases. Germline V gene lookup returns CDR1 SQVTM and CDR2 ANQGSEA. CDR3 bases: TGCAGCGTTGAGACAGGGCTCACTAGCACAGATACGCAGTATTTT. Protein product: CSVETGLTSTDTQYF.

This clone was seen only once. This rearrangement joins TRBV2 to TRBJ2-7, with D possibly matching TRBD2 (6 bases). Germline lookup yields CDR1 SNHLY and CDR2 FYNNEI. The CDR3 consists of 15 residues. The ends were cut back, 5 bases at V and 4 bases at J, with 18 bases in the middle. The CDR3 DNA reads TGTGCCAGCAGTCCAATGTTGTCTGGGGGGTACGAGCAGTACTTC. Protein: CASSPMLSGGYEQYF.

The gene calls are TRBV7-9 and TRBJ1-6; D perhaps matches TRBD1 (5 bases). V lost 1 base and J 7 bases, leaving 14 bases between the germline ends. There are 16 residues in the CDR3. From germline, CDR1 is SEHNR and CDR2 FQNEAQ (reference sequence). CDR3 sequence (DNA): TGTGCCAGCAGCTTAGACTATGGGGCGGGGAATTCACCCCTCCACTTT. Protein sequence: CASSLDYGAGNSPLHF.

J is TRBJ1-5 and V is TRBV2; D is perhaps TRBD1 (5 bases). Trimming pared 2 bases from V and 6 bases from J, leaving 17 bases between. The CDR3 sequence is 16 residues long. Germline V gene sequence: CDR1 SNHLY, CDR2 FYNNEI. Here the CDR3 DNA reads TGTGCCAGCAGTGAATTGGGTGGGGGGAACGTTCAGCCCCAGCATTTT. Protein sequence: CASSELGGGNVQPQHF. Drawing the rest from reference TRBV2 and TRBJ1-5, the complete variable domain is EPEVTQTPSHQVTQMGQEVILRCVPISNHLYFYWYRQILGQKVEFLVSFYNNEISEKSEIFDDQFSVERPDGSNFTLKIRSTKLEDSAMYFCASSELGGGNVQPQHFGDGTRLSIL.

The chain couples TRBV28 to TRBJ1-4; TRBD1 agrees at 8 bases. The CDR3 loop spans 15 amino acids. In germline, CDR1 is MDHEN, CDR2 SYDVKM. V lost 6 bases and J lost 7; bases outside the gene matches: 10. CDR3 loop: CASSSRTGIFEKLFF. The CDR3 DNA reads TGTGCCAGCAGCTCCAGGACAGGGATTTTTGAAAAACTGTTTTTT.

This clone was detected only once. The rearrangement links TRBV6-6 to TRBJ1-6, with no clear D. V was pared by 6 bases and J by 10 bases, with 10 bases between. In germline, CDR1 is MNHNY, CDR2 SVGAGI (reference sequence). The CDR3 is 12 amino acids. CDR3 nucleotide sequence: TGTGCCAGCAGACCCGAAGCCTCACCCCTCCACTTT. It encodes CASRPEASPLHF.

The genes are TRBV6-1 and TRBJ2-5, with TRBD1 matching 10 bases. The CDR3 length is 16 residues. In germline, CDR1 is MNHNS, CDR2 SASEGT. The trim removed 4 bases at V and 4 bases at J, leaving 9 bases unmatched. The CDR3 coding sequence is TGTGCCAGCAGTGCTTACCCCGGGACAGGGGTAGAGACCCAGTACTTC. It specifies CASSAYPGTGVETQYF.

The V and J genes are TRBV7-6 and TRBJ1-5, with D possibly matching TRBD1 (6 bases). The CDR3 sequence is 13 residues long. CDR1 SGHVS and CDR2 FNYEAQ come from the germline V gene. V was trimmed by 5 bases and J by 7 bases, leaving 12 bases between them. CDR3 protein: CASSEHREQPQHF. The CDR3 DNA sequence: TGTGCCAGCAGCGAGCACAGGGAACAGCCCCAGCATTTT. Full variable domain (outside the CDR3, taken from reference TRBV7-6 and TRBJ1-5): GAGVSQSPRYKVTKRGQDVALRCDPISGHVSLYWYRQALGQGPEFLTYFNYEAQQDKSGLPNDRFSAERPEGSISTLTIQRTEQRDSAMYRCASSEHREQPQHFGDGTRLSIL.

This chain links TRBV9 with TRBJ2-7; 7 nucleotides agree with TRBD2. The V segment lost 0 bases and the J segment 5 bases; nucleotides outside the gene matches: 5. From germline, CDR1 is SGDLS and CDR2 YYNGEE. The CDR3 runs to 14 residues. The CDR3 sequence: CASSVERGPHEQYF. The CDR3 DNA sequence: TGTGCCAGCAGCGTAGAGCGGGGTCCACACGAGCAGTACTTC.

The chain is built from TRBV2 and TRBJ2-2; 10 bases are shared with TRBD2. Germline V CDR1 and CDR2: SNHLY, FYNNEI. The CDR3 covers 18 residues. Trimming took 6 bases from V and 0 from J; bases not matched to a gene: 10. CDR3 sequence: CASRGSGGTDANTGELFF. In nucleotides, the CDR3 is TGTGCCAGCAGAGGTAGCGGGGGGACCGACGCGAACACCGGGGAGCTGTTTTTT.

The gene calls are TRBV11-1 and TRBJ2-1; 10 nucleotides align to TRBD2. The V gene's germline CDR1 is SGHAT and CDR2 FQDESV (reference sequence). The J segment lost 4 bases and the V segment lost 3 bases, leaving 3 bases of the junction unmatched. The CDR3 extends over 15 amino acids. The CDR3 sequence: CASSFGTSDYNEQFF. The CDR3 coding sequence is TGTGCCAGCAGCTTTGGGACTAGCGATTACAATGAGCAGTTCTTC.

This clone occurred a few times. The V and J genes are TRBV5-6 and TRBJ2-7, with 9 positions matching TRBD1. Germline trimming cut 4 bases from V and 5 bases from J; bases unmatched to any gene: 4. Per germline, CDR1 SGHDT and CDR2 YYEEEE. The CDR3 consists of 13 residues. In nucleotides, the CDR3 is TGTGCCAGCAGCCTACAGGGGGCCAACGAGCAGTACTTC. Its protein is CASSLQGANEQYF.

The chain employs TRBV28 and TRBJ1-2; 9 positions match TRBD1. This CDR3 contains 14 residues. The germline CDR1 and CDR2 sequences are MDHEN and SYDVKM. J lost 8 bases, V lost 3 bases, and 7 bases had no gene match. CDR3 coding DNA: TGTGCCAGCAGTTTTCTAGGACAGGGGAACGGCTACACCTTC. Translation gives CASSFLGQGNGYTF.